Shown below are 3 T cell receptor beta chains from a single sample sequenced in a study of cytomegalovirus exposure and HLA in healthy donors. A multiplex PCR was run with 60 Vbeta primers and 13 Jbeta primers. The repertoire was sequenced with immunoSEQ multiplex PCR; TCRdb's copy has only in-frame clones and lacks some. Among 150,000 to 200,000 clones, roughly four fifths were seen once, and the ten largest hold approximately 2%. What was sequenced was PBMCs. The receptor source for this set is a man between 18 and 29 years old in good health and CMV-seronegative.

V and J are TRBV6-6 and TRBJ2-1, with D possibly TRBD1 on 6 matching bases. The CDR3 sequence is 13 residues long. The germline V gene encodes CDR1 MNHNY and CDR2 SVGAGI (reference sequence). With 6 bases removed from V and 3 bases from J, the gap between germline ends came to 9 bases. The chain's CDR3 is CASSQGNYNEQFF. The CDR3 nucleotides read TGTGCCAGCAGCCAGGGGAACTACAATGAGCAGTTCTTC.

The table lists this clone with a few counts. Other DNA sequences in the sample encode the same CDR3. The chain employs TRBV19 and TRBJ2-7; D gene ambiguous. Trimming stripped 4 bases from V and 1 base from J, with 5 bases between. CDR3 length: 12 amino acids. CDR1 and CDR2 (germline): LNHDA, SQIVND (reference sequence). The CDR3 DNA sequence: TGTGCCAGTAGTACCGGGTCCTACGAGCAGTACTTC. The encoded protein is CASSTGSYEQYF.

The rearrangement uses TRBV27 and TRBJ2-5; possible D gene TRBD2, 5 bases. V was clipped by 5 bases and J by 5 bases, with 15 bases between them. Germline V gene lookup returns CDR1 MNHEY and CDR2 SMNVEV (reference sequence). CDR3 length: 14 amino acids. The CDR3 sequence: CASSLSGPAETQYF. CDR3 in DNA: TGTGCCAGCAGTCTGAGCGGTCCTGCGGAGACCCAGTACTTC.